A single sample gave rise to the 23 T cell receptor beta chains below, sequenced in a study of T cell responses to AZD1222 COVID-19 vaccine. This table comes from immunoSEQ multiplex PCR, and its TCRdb copy is limited to in-frame clones, with some not included. Altogether 100,000 to 120,000 clones are present, around 90% being singletons, with the ten largest covering roughly 7%. The sequences come from peripheral blood, collected on day 0 of AZD1222 vaccination. The receptors come from an adult in good health.

This sequence joins TRBV10-2 and TRBJ1-5; TRBD1 aligns across 7 bases. The ends lost 6 bases at V and 1 base at J; junction bases unmatched: 6. Germline V gene lookup returns CDR1 WSHSY and CDR2 SAAADI. This CDR3 has 15 residues. CDR3 region: CASRRGPESNQPQHF. CDR3 in DNA: TGCGCCAGCAGAAGGGGGCCGGAGAGCAATCAGCCCCAGCATTTT.

CDR3 in DNA: TGTGCCAGCAGTTTGGTAGCTAGCAATCAGCCCCAGCATTTT. Translated: CASSLVASNQPQHF. The V call is TRBV27, the J call TRBJ1-5; D unclear. The CDR3 has 14 amino acids. The V and J ends lost 3 bases and 0 bases respectively, with 6 bases between them. Germline values: CDR1 MNHEY, CDR2 SMNVEV (reference sequence).

The genes are TRBV3-1 (or the pseudogene TRBV3-2) and TRBJ2-1, with TRBD1 as a possible D gene (5 bases). This CDR3 has 13 residues. CDR1 is LGHDT and CDR2 is YNNKEL in the germline V gene (reference sequence). V was pared by 2 bases and J by 5 bases, with 7 bases between. Here the CDR3 DNA reads TGTGCCAGCAGCCAATCGACAGACAATGAGCAGTTCTTC. Encoded protein: CASSQSTDNEQFF.

This chain joins TRBV6-1 and TRBJ2-7; a weak D match, TRBD2 (6 bases). Per germline, CDR1 MNHNS and CDR2 SASEGT. The CDR3 loop spans 14 amino acids. Trimming stripped 6 bases from V and 5 bases from J, with 17 bases between. The CDR3 sequence: CASRSRGGGDEQYF. The CDR3 region has the DNA TGTGCCAGCAGAAGTAGGGGCGGAGGGGACGAGCAGTACTTC.

The V call is TRBV11-3, the J call TRBJ1-2; maybe TRBD1 (6 bases). The CDR3 sequence is 12 residues long. In germline, CDR1 is SGHNT, CDR2 YENEEA. Trimming removed 4 bases from V and 4 bases from J, with 7 bases in between. The CDR3 region has the DNA TGTGCCAGCAGCTCAGGGGCCTATGGCTACACCTTC. Its protein product is CASSSGAYGYTF.

This clone was counted once. The gene calls are TRBV18 and TRBJ1-1; D not resolved. This CDR3 has 13 amino acids. CDR1 is KGHSH, CDR2 LQKENI, per germline. V dropped 10 bases and J dropped 0 bases, with 12 bases sitting between them. The CDR3, as DNA: TGTGCCACCGTGGAGATTCTGAACACTGAAGCTTTCTTT. Encoded protein: CATVEILNTEAFF.

CDR3 coding DNA: TGTGCCTGGAAGGTAGGGACCGAGAACTATGGCTACACCTTC. Its protein product is CAWKVGTENYGYTF. V is TRBV30 and J is TRBJ1-2, with D possibly being TRBD1 (5 bases). With 4 bases removed from V and 2 bases from J, the gap between germline ends came to 14 bases. Looked up from germline, CDR1 is GTSNPN and CDR2 is SVGIG (reference sequence). CDR3 length: 14 residues.

J is TRBJ2-4 and V is TRBV12-3 or TRBV12-4; D not certain. Trimming removed 4 bases from V and 9 bases from J, with 13 bases in between. The CDR3 spans 13 residues. CDR3 loop: CASSSQAGTIQYF. The DNA of the CDR3 is TGTGCCAGCAGTTCCCAGGCTGGAACCATTCAGTACTTC.

The chain is built from TRBV7-8 and TRBJ2-2, with 10 bases identical to TRBD1. J was trimmed by 5 bases and V by 3 bases; bases with no gene match: 3. CDR1 and CDR2 (germline): SGHVS, FQNEAQ. The length of the CDR3 is 15 residues. This CDR3 reads CASSLGQGRTGELFF. CDR3 DNA sequence: TGTGCCAGCAGCTTGGGACAGGGGAGAACCGGGGAGCTGTTTTTT.

The chain is built from TRBV20-1 and TRBJ2-5; D may be TRBD2 (5 bases). Deletions cut 7 bases from V and 5 bases from J, with 11 bases between. Germline V gene data show CDR1 as DFQATT and CDR2 as SNEGSKA (reference sequence). The CDR3 runs 11 residues. CDR3 protein: CSGQRVETQYF. CDR3 nucleotides: TGCAGTGGCCAGAGGGTGGAGACCCAGTACTTC.

The chain links TRBV28 to TRBJ2-7, with 16 bases lining up with TRBD2. V was clipped by 6 bases and J by 7 bases; unmatched bases: 6. The CDR3 loop spans 15 amino acids. The germline CDR1 and CDR2 sequences are MDHEN and SYDVKM. The CDR3 coding sequence is TGTGCCAGCAGCACGGCGGGACTAGCGGGGGGGGAGCAGTACTTC. It specifies CASSTAGLAGGEQYF.

The chain uses TRBV6-5 and TRBJ1-5, with D hard to call. V was cut by 7 bases and J by 2 bases, with 15 bases left in between. The CDR3 has 15 residues. Germline V gene lookup returns CDR1 MNHEY and CDR2 SVGAGI. CDR3 nucleotide sequence: TGTGCCAGCATAGGTGGAGGTTATGGCAATCAGCCCCAGCATTTT. The encoded protein is CASIGGGYGNQPQHF.

This clone was detected only once. The CDR3 spells CASSPGLAGGYQETQYF. In DNA, the CDR3 is TGTGCCAGCAGCCCGGGACTAGCGGGCGGTTACCAAGAGACCCAGTACTTC. The chain employs TRBV5-4 and TRBJ2-5; 12 bases match TRBD2. Trimming removed 4 bases from V and 0 bases from J; junction bases left unmatched: 7. The CDR3 covers 17 residues. CDR1 is SGHNT and CDR2 is YYREEE in the germline V gene (reference sequence).

This chain links TRBV6-5 with TRBJ1-2, with D uncertain. V was pared by 7 bases and J by 7 bases, with 13 bases between. CDR1 and CDR2 (germline): MNHEY, SVGAGI. This CDR3 has 12 residues. CDR3 bases: TGTGCCAGCAACCCACCGGTCAGTGGCTACACCTTC. Translated, it gives CASNPPVSGYTF.

V and J are TRBV7-8 and TRBJ1-5, with a possible D match to TRBD1 (5 bases). The germline CDR1 and CDR2 sequences are SGHVS and FQNEAQ. The CDR3 has 13 residues. The V end lost 6 bases, the J end lost 6 bases, and 12 bases lay between the germline ends. CDR3 bases: TGTGCCAGCAGTTCCCAGGGCGGTCAGCCCCAGCATTTT. This codes for CASSSQGGQPQHF.

The chain couples TRBV6-5 to TRBJ2-1, with TRBD1 identical over 7 bases. Germline trimming cut 7 bases from V and 7 bases from J; bases unmatched to any gene: 13. CDR1 is MNHEY, CDR2 SVGAGI, per germline. This CDR3 is built from 15 residues. CDR3 coding DNA: TGTGCCAGCATTAAAAACGACAGGGCCAGGAATGAGCAGTTCTTC. Its protein product is CASIKNDRARNEQFF.

This clone is a singleton in its sample. J is TRBJ2-6 and V is TRBV6-1, with D maybe TRBD1 (5 bases). The germline CDR1 and CDR2 sequences are MNHNS and SASEGT. V was cut by 2 bases and J by 1 base, with 9 bases left in between. This CDR3 comprises 16 residues. CDR3 sequence reads: CASSELPGSGANVLTF. The CDR3, as DNA: TGTGCCAGCAGTGAACTCCCAGGGTCTGGGGCCAACGTCCTGACTTTC.

The rearrangement links TRBV27 to TRBJ2-3; 11 nucleotides match TRBD2. The CDR3 has 17 amino acids. V was clipped by 5 bases and J by 5 bases; unmatched bases: 12. CDR1 is MNHEY, CDR2 SMNVEV, per germline (reference sequence). The DNA of the CDR3 is TGTGCCAGCAGTCCCAGATCGGTAGCGGGGGGGCGAGATACGCAGTATTTT. It codes for CASSPRSVAGGRDTQYF.

The chain recombines TRBV28 with TRBJ2-2, with TRBD1 as a possible D gene (6 bases). Germline CDR1 reads MDHEN; CDR2 reads SYDVKM. The CDR3 has 17 amino acids. The germline V and J ends were trimmed by 5 bases and 3 bases, with 19 bases remaining between them. The CDR3 sequence: CASSKHRVGADTGELFF. DNA of the CDR3: TGTGCCAGCAGTAAACACAGGGTAGGGGCAGACACCGGGGAGCTGTTTTTT.

The chain links TRBV4-2 to TRBJ1-6, with TRBD1 identical over 8 bases. This CDR3 comprises 17 residues. V was pared by 5 bases and J by 7 bases, with 13 bases of the junction left unmatched. The germline V gene encodes CDR1 LGHNA and CDR2 YNFKEQ. The CDR3 protein is CASSDRTGWEGNSPLHF. The CDR3 nucleotides read TGTGCCAGCAGCGACCGGACAGGGTGGGAGGGCAATTCACCCCTCCACTTT.

CDR3: CASTHPEGGDNEQFF. The CDR3, as DNA: TGTGCCAGCACCCACCCAGAGGGGGGGGACAATGAGCAGTTCTTC. The chain couples TRBV11-1 to TRBJ2-1; TRBD2 might be the D (7 bases). V lost 7 bases, J lost 5 bases, and 18 bases lay in between. The CDR3 runs to 15 residues. Germline loops: CDR1 SGHAT, CDR2 FQDESV (reference sequence).

This chain links TRBV30 with TRBJ2-7; the D call may be TRBD1 or TRBD2 (5 bases each). Germline CDR1 GTSNPN, CDR2 SVGIG (reference sequence). This CDR3 has 12 amino acids. V gave up 0 bases and J gave up 5 bases, with 8 bases separating them. The chain's CDR3 is CAWSVRGNEQYF. CDR3 DNA: TGTGCCTGGAGTGTGAGGGGCAACGAGCAGTACTTC. The entire variable domain, with the rest obtained from reference TRBV30 and TRBJ2-7, is as follows: SQTIHQWPATLVQPVGSPLSLECTVEGTSNPNLYWYRQAAGRGLQLLFYSVGIGQISSEVPQNLSASRPQDRQFILSSKKLLLSDSGFYLCAWSVRGNEQYFGPGTRLTVT.

This sequence joins TRBV6-4 and TRBJ1-1; D remains unclear. The V and J ends lost 2 bases and 6 bases respectively, with 10 bases between them. Germline CDR1 and CDR2: MRHNA and SNTAGT. The CDR3 consists of 13 residues. Here the CDR3 reads CASSDEGLAEAFF. The CDR3 bases are TGTGCCAGCAGTGACGAGGGCTTGGCTGAAGCTTTCTTT.